These 21 T cell receptor beta chains were sequenced from one sample in a study of blood T cell repertoires in COVID-19. TCRdb's table, derived via immunoSEQ multiplex PCR, lists solely in-frame clones and lacks some. This sample has about 130,000 clones, with approximately 82% found just once. Sequenced sample: peripheral blood. The receptors were gathered from a middle-aged man with active or convalescent COVID-19.

The chain recombines TRBV29-1 with TRBJ2-2; D may be TRBD1 (6 bases). V lost 4 bases and J lost 1, with 7 bases in between. The CDR3 extends over 13 amino acids. Germline V gives CDR1 SQVTM, CDR2 ANQGSEA. The CDR3 DNA sequence: TGCAGCGTTGCGGGACAGAACACCGGGGAGCTGTTTTTT. This sequence encodes CSVAGQNTGELFF.

CDR3 residues: CASSLVSGQTYSPLHF. CDR3 nucleotides: TGTGCCAGCAGCTTAGTCTCTGGACAAACCTATTCACCCCTCCACTTT. V gene TRBV11-2 combines with J gene TRBJ1-6; TRBD1 is a possible D gene (5 bases). The CDR3 has 16 residues. Trimming took off 1 base at V and 8 bases at J, with 15 bases between the two ends. Germline assignment: CDR1 SGHAT and CDR2 FQNNGV.

This chain uses TRBV6-5 with TRBJ2-2, with 7 bases matching TRBD1. Per the germline V gene, CDR1 is MNHEY and CDR2 is SVGAGI. The ends lost 4 bases at V and 0 bases at J; junction bases unmatched: 5. The CDR3 is 16 amino acids. The CDR3: CASSLQGRPNTGELFF. The CDR3 region has the DNA TGTGCCAGCAGTTTACAGGGGCGACCGAACACCGGGGAGCTGTTTTTT.

The chain couples TRBV18 to TRBJ2-7; 10 bases agree with TRBD1. There are 13 residues in the CDR3. V lost 6 bases and J lost 6; bases outside the gene matches: 5. Germline lookup yields CDR1 KGHSH and CDR2 LQKENI. The CDR3 DNA is TGTGCCAGCTCCCGGGACAGGGGTCCCGAGCAGTACTTC. Protein product: CASSRDRGPEQYF.

About this clone: The DNA is omitted, as the CDR3 cannot be located on it reliably, and the CDR3 follows TCRdb's listing. The gene calls are TRBV2 and TRBJ2-7; the DNA was not used to check the table's D call, TRBD2. Per the germline V gene, CDR1 is SNHLY and CDR2 is FYNNEI. The CDR3 contains 14 residues when both ends are counted. CDR3 amino acids: CASILASGNYEQYF.

The chain couples TRBV7-2 to TRBJ2-5; 8 bases agree with TRBD1. The CDR3 length is 17 residues. Looked up from germline, CDR1 is SGHTA and CDR2 is FQGNSA. The J segment lost 5 bases and the V segment lost 5 bases, leaving 16 bases of the junction unmatched. CDR3 sequence reads: CASSRASTGVPGETQYF. CDR3 bases: TGTGCCAGCAGCCGGGCCTCGACAGGGGTCCCGGGTGAGACCCAGTACTTC.

The chain combines TRBV25-1 with TRBJ1-1, with D hard to call. V lost 1 base to trimming and J lost 0 bases, with 9 bases between them. Germline CDR1 and CDR2: MGHDK and SYGVNS. This CDR3 comprises 15 residues. In DNA, the CDR3 is TGTGCCAGCAGTGAATCCACGGTTGTGAACACTGAAGCTTTCTTT. The encoded protein is CASSESTVVNTEAFF.

This chain connects TRBV11-2 to TRBJ2-2, with D maybe TRBD1 (6 bases). The CDR3 runs to 16 residues. From germline, CDR1 is SGHAT and CDR2 FQNNGV. V lost 1 base and J lost 0, with 9 bases in between. CDR3 loop: CASSLGTASNTGELFF. CDR3 bases: TGTGCCAGCAGCTTAGGGACAGCTTCGAACACCGGGGAGCTGTTTTTT.

The chain couples TRBV6-5 to TRBJ1-6; 7 bases map to TRBD1. Trimming removed 5 bases from V and 9 bases from J; junction bases left unmatched: 7. This CDR3 spans 14 amino acids. The germline CDR1 and CDR2 sequences are MNHEY and SVGAGI. The chain's CDR3 is CASSRQGKGSPLHF. CDR3 in DNA: TGTGCCAGCAGTCGACAGGGTAAAGGTTCACCCCTCCACTTT.

This rearrangement joins TRBV19 to TRBJ1-5, with TRBD1 matching over 8 bases. The junction had 6 bases not matched to a gene; V was cut back by 2 bases and J by 0 bases. Per germline, CDR1 LNHDA and CDR2 SQIVND (reference sequence). The CDR3 totals 17 residues. CDR3 nucleotides: TGTGCCAGTAGTATAAGGGGGACAGGAGATAGCAATCAGCCCCAGCATTTT. This translates into CASSIRGTGDSNQPQHF.

V and J are TRBV19 and TRBJ1-5, with D unresolved. The germline V gene has CDR1 LNHDA and CDR2 SQIVND (reference sequence). V lost 7 bases, J lost 2 bases, and 18 bases lay in between. This CDR3 is 16 amino acids long. Here the CDR3 DNA reads TGTGCCAGTACTCTCCGGCCCGCAGCGGGCAATCAGCCCCAGCATTTT. This encodes CASTLRPAAGNQPQHF. The full variable domain, in which reference TRBV19 and TRBJ1-5 provide the parts outside the CDR3, is DGGITQSPKYLFRKEGQNVTLSCEQNLNHDAMYWYRQDPGQGLRLIYYSQIVNDFQKGDIAEGYSVSREKKESFPLTVTSAQKNPTAFYLCASTLRPAAGNQPQHFGDGTRLSIL.

The chain's CDR3 is CASSLADGQGANYGYTF. The CDR3 DNA reads as TGTGCCAGCAGCTTGGCCGATGGTCAGGGGGCCAACTATGGCTACACCTTC. The chain employs TRBV5-5 and TRBJ1-2, with TRBD1 matching over 8 bases. Per germline, CDR1 SGHKS and CDR2 YYEKEE (reference sequence). The CDR3 runs 17 residues. The junction had 9 bases not matched to a gene; V was cut back by 0 bases and J by 2 bases. Supplemented by reference TRBV5-5 and TRBJ1-2, the full variable domain reads DAGVTQSPTHLIKTRGQQVTLRCSPISGHKSVSWYQQVLGQGPQFIFQYYEKEERGRGNFPDRFSARQFPNYSSELNVNALLLGDSALYLCASSLADGQGANYGYTFGSGTRLTVV.

This clone was counted only a few times. CDR3 coding DNA: TGTGCCAGTAGTTCGGACAGGGGGAACGGGGCCAACGTCCTGACTTTC. Its translation is CASSSDRGNGANVLTF. The genes are TRBV19 and TRBJ2-6, with 10 nucleotides matching TRBD1. The CDR3 spans 16 residues. The germline V gene encodes CDR1 LNHDA and CDR2 SQIVND (reference sequence). J was trimmed by 4 bases and V by 5 bases; bases with no gene match: 5. The full variable domain, completed using reference TRBV19 and TRBJ2-6, is DGGITQSPKYLFRKEGQNVTLSCEQNLNHDAMYWYRQDPGQGLRLIYYSQIVNDFQKGDIAEGYSVSREKKESFPLTVTSAQKNPTAFYLCASSSDRGNGANVLTFGAGSRLTVL.

The chain recombines TRBV5-8 with TRBJ2-7; 9 bases match TRBD1. CDR1 is SGHTS, CDR2 YDEGEE, per germline. The CDR3 contains 15 residues. V lost 3 bases and J lost 6; bases outside the gene matches: 10. CDR3 DNA sequence: TGTGCCAGCAGCTGGGTGGGACAGGGTAATTCCGAGCAGTACTTC. Its translation is CASSWVGQGNSEQYF. The entire variable domain, with the rest obtained from reference TRBV5-8 and TRBJ2-7, is as follows: EAGVTQSPTHLIKTRGQQATLRCSPISGHTSVYWYQQALGLGLQFLLWYDEGEERNRGNFPPRFSGRQFPNYSSELNVNALELEDSALYLCASSWVGQGNSEQYFGPGTRLTVT.

This chain uses TRBV6-5 with TRBJ2-5; D is ambiguous. The CDR3 extends over 12 amino acids. V was shortened by 6 bases and J by 5 bases, with 10 bases between the two germline ends. Per germline, CDR1 MNHEY and CDR2 SVGAGI. This CDR3 is CASRSRWETQYF. As DNA, the CDR3 is TGTGCCAGCAGGAGTCGCTGGGAGACCCAGTACTTC.

This rearrangement joins TRBV11-2 to TRBJ1-6; possibly TRBD1 for D (6 bases). Germline values: CDR1 SGHAT, CDR2 FQNNGV. Trimming cost V 2 bases and J 9 bases, with 17 bases left between them. This CDR3 has 16 residues. CDR3 bases: TGTGCCAGCAGCTTATCCTACGCAGGGGACGGTTCACCCCTCCACTTT. The encoded protein is CASSLSYAGDGSPLHF.

The chain recombines TRBV3-1 (or the pseudogene TRBV3-2) with TRBJ2-1, with 14 bases that match TRBD2. Looked up from germline, CDR1 is LGHDT and CDR2 is YNNKEL (reference sequence). V was pared by 4 bases and J by 0 bases, with 8 bases of the junction left unmatched. This CDR3 has 19 residues. The CDR3 DNA sequence: TGTGCCAGCAGCCCCCGGACTAGCGGGGGGACGAGCTCCTACAATGAGCAGTTCTTC. Translating it yields CASSPRTSGGTSSYNEQFF.

V and J are TRBV7-2 and TRBJ2-1, with TRBD2 identical over 8 bases. V was clipped by 4 bases and J by 5 bases; unmatched bases: 7. The CDR3 runs to 15 residues. Germline lookup yields CDR1 SGHTA and CDR2 FQGNSA. CDR3 bases: TGTGCCAGCAGCTCGGGGACTAGACCTAACAATGAGCAGTTCTTC. Translation gives CASSSGTRPNNEQFF.

The rearrangement links TRBV4-2 to TRBJ1-6; tentatively, D is TRBD1 (5 bases). Germline V gene sequence: CDR1 LGHNA, CDR2 YNFKEQ. This CDR3 is built from 20 residues. The V end was cut by 0 bases, the J end by 0 bases, with 18 bases between. CDR3 in DNA: TGTGCCAGCAGCCAAGAAATGCCAGGGAGGGCCCGCTCCTATAATTCACCCCTCCACTTT. It encodes CASSQEMPGRARSYNSPLHF.

The chain combines TRBV7-2 with TRBJ2-7; the match to TRBD1 covers 7 bases. CDR1 and CDR2 (germline): SGHTA, FQGNSA. V shed 2 bases, J shed 4 bases, and the junction held 5 bases outside the gene matches. The CDR3 contains 14 residues. The CDR3 sequence is CASSLMRGLYEQYF. The CDR3 DNA sequence: TGTGCCAGCAGCTTAATGAGGGGGCTATACGAGCAGTACTTC. Full variable domain (outside the CDR3, taken from reference TRBV7-2 and TRBJ2-7): GAGVSQSPSNKVTEKGKDVELRCDPISGHTALYWYRQSLGQGLEFLIYFQGNSAPDKSGLPSDRFSAERTGGSVSTLTIQRTQQEDSAVYLCASSLMRGLYEQYFGPGTRLTVT.

This clone was counted ten times or more. The V gene is TRBV3-1 (or the pseudogene TRBV3-2), the J gene TRBJ1-4; the D gene is possibly TRBD1 (6 bases). This CDR3 region has 15 residues. CDR1 and CDR2 from the germline V gene are LGHDT and YNNKEL (reference sequence). V was pared by 2 bases and J by 7 bases, with 14 bases between. The CDR3 nucleotides read TGTGCCAGCAGCCAAACGCAGGGGAAGATTGAAAAACTGTTTTTT. Translated, it gives CASSQTQGKIEKLFF.